This record looks at one T cell receptor beta chain sequence and its context. This specimen comes from a study of shared clonotypes between healthy human individuals. On the study more broadly: CD4 naive and CD4 memory each took three plates per donor, while CD8 naive took two and CD8 memory one.

This table comes from immunoSEQ multiplex PCR, and its TCRdb copy is limited to in-frame clones, with some not included. There are approximately 980,000 clones in the sample; 60% to 85% occur only once, and about 1.5% lies in the top ten. V lost 3 bases, J lost 4 bases, and 8 bases lay in between. The CDR3 is 13 residues long. Per germline, CDR1 SGDLS and CDR2 YYNGEE. The sample consisted of memory CD4+ T cells sorted from blood. Described subset: CD45RA-negative fraction. The chain uses TRBV9 and TRBJ1-5; no firm D call. This receptor was taken from a man in his late teens or twenties in good health. For the CDR3, the DNA is TGTGCCAGCAGCGCCTCAACTAATCAGCCCCAGCATTTT. Its protein is CASSASTNQPQHF.